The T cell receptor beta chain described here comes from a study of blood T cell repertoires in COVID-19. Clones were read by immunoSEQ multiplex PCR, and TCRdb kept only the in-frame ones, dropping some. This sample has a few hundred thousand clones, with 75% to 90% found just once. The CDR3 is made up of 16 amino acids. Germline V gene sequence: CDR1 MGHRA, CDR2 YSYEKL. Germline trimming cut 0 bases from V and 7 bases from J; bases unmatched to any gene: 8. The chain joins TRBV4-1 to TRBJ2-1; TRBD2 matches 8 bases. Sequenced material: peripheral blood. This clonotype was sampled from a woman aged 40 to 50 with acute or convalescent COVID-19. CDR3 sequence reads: CASSQDAGGAFNEQFF. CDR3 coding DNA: TGCGCCAGCAGCCAAGATGCCGGGGGGGCCTTTAATGAGCAGTTCTTC.